These 27 T cell receptor beta chains share one sample of origin, sequenced in a study of blood T cells in healthy people across ages. Using a J-beta primer mix together with a sample-barcoded 5' primer, a second PCR was run for roughly 6 to 12 cycles. TCRdb re-derived calls from the 5' RACE reads in MiXCR, one entry per CDR3 protein. Among some 1,500,000 distinct CDR3 sequences, approximately 43% were seen once, and the ten largest hold around 4%. The specimen was blood. Receptors were obtained from a woman younger than 35 in good health.

DNA for the CDR3: TGCAGCGGTAAGATGCAGGGCACTGAAGCTTTCTTT. It codes for CSGKMQGTEAFF. The rearrangement joins TRBV29-1 to TRBJ1-1; maybe TRBD1 (5 bases). Germline V gene data show CDR1 as SQVTM and CDR2 as ANQGSEA. The ends were cut back, 7 bases at V and 4 bases at J, with 13 bases in the middle. This CDR3 comprises 12 residues.

The chain uses TRBV3-1 and TRBJ2-5; 10 positions match TRBD2. The J call is uncertain, as TRBJ2-7 better fits the DNA end. In germline, CDR1 is LGHDT, CDR2 YNNKEL (reference sequence). This CDR3 is 15 amino acids long. This CDR3 reads CASSQPGTSAHEQYF. CDR3 DNA: TGTGCCAGCAGCCAACCCGGGACTAGCGCTCACGAGCAGTACTTC.

The rearrangement links TRBV9 to TRBJ1-2; D is undetermined. This CDR3 has 14 residues. CDR1 is SGDLS and CDR2 is YYNGEE in the germline V gene. V lost 0 bases and J lost 2, with 8 bases in between. The chain's CDR3 is CASSVGSQNYGYTF. The CDR3 region has the DNA TGTGCCAGCAGCGTAGGATCCCAAAACTATGGCTACACCTTC.

The CDR3 sequence is CSARPMGFQPQHF. CDR3 sequence (DNA): TGCAGTGCTCGACCTATGGGGTTTCAGCCCCAGCATTTT. The rearrangement links TRBV20-1 to TRBJ1-5, with D unclear. Germline CDR1 DFQATT, CDR2 SNEGSKA (reference sequence). The CDR3 consists of 13 residues. V was trimmed by 5 bases and J by 6 bases, leaving 14 bases between them.

The V call is TRBV10-3, the J call TRBJ1-3; weak D call: TRBD1 (6 bases). The V end lost 8 bases, the J end lost 0 bases, and 11 bases lay between the germline ends. Germline V gene data show CDR1 as ENHRY and CDR2 as SYGVKD. This CDR3 region has 14 residues. In DNA, the CDR3 is TGTGCCATCGGGGGCACAAGCTCTGGAAACACCATATATTTT. Protein: CAIGGTSSGNTIYF.

This clonotype was found a few times. CDR3 sequence (DNA): TGCAGCGTTCGGACAGGGGATGGCTACGAGCAGTACTTC. Amino acids: CSVRTGDGYEQYF. V and J are TRBV29-1 and TRBJ2-7; TRBD1 aligns across 9 bases. CDR1 and CDR2 (germline): SQVTM, ANQGSEA. The CDR3 has 13 residues. V was clipped by 5 bases and J by 3 bases; unmatched bases: 5.

The chain couples TRBV29-1 to TRBJ2-7; tentative D call: TRBD2 (5 bases). The V and J ends lost 5 bases and 2 bases respectively, with 7 bases between them. The CDR3 runs 11 residues. Germline loops: CDR1 SQVTM, CDR2 ANQGSEA. CDR3 sequence (DNA): TGCAGCGTTACCGGGACCTACGAGCAGTACTTC. This translates into CSVTGTYEQYF.

The chain uses TRBV20-1 and TRBJ2-7; D is undetermined. Looked up from germline, CDR1 is DFQATT and CDR2 is SNEGSKA (reference sequence). The CDR3 runs 12 residues. CDR3 sequence (DNA): TGCAGAGTACCTAAAGGCTCCTACGAGCAGTACTTC. Residues: CRVPKGSYEQYF.

In its sample, this clonotype was seen a few times. The chain couples TRBV12-5 to TRBJ2-1; D gene uncertain. Germline V lookup: CDR1 LGHNT, CDR2 FRNRAP. The CDR3 runs to 12 residues. Trimming removed 3 bases from V and 4 bases from J, with 4 bases in between. The CDR3 DNA reads as TGTGCTAGTGGTTTTGGGTACAATGAGCAGTTCTTC. Translation: CASGFGYNEQFF.

The chain employs TRBV20-1 and TRBJ1-1; a possible D gene is TRBD1 (6 bases). V lost 3 bases and J lost 4, with 15 bases in between. CDR1 is DFQATT, CDR2 SNEGSKA, per germline (reference sequence). The CDR3 spans 14 residues. CDR3 in DNA: TGCAGTGCTAGGATCGGGGGGCAGGTCACTGAAGCTTTCTTT. It is translated as CSARIGGQVTEAFF.

On this clonotype itself: The junction departs from the called germline gene at one end, perhaps through a read error. The V and J genes are TRBV4-3 and TRBJ2-3; possibly TRBD1 or TRBD2 for D (5 bases each). Looked up from germline, CDR1 is LGHNA and CDR2 is YSLEER. CDR3 length equals 15 residues. Here the CDR3 reads CAGSQSGPRPDTQYF. In nucleotides, the CDR3 is TGCGCCGGCAGCCAGTCGGGGCCCCGGCCAGATACGCAGTATTTT.

The chain links TRBV20-1 to TRBJ1-1; D remains ambiguous. Germline values: CDR1 DFQATT, CDR2 SNEGSKA (reference sequence). With 5 bases removed from V and 3 bases from J, the gap between germline ends came to 7 bases. The CDR3 extends over 11 amino acids. Here the CDR3 DNA reads TGCAGTGCTGGTCCCCACACTGAAGCTTTCTTT. It codes for CSAGPHTEAFF.

The genes are TRBV12-3 or TRBV12-4 and TRBJ2-2; the D gene is possibly TRBD1 (5 bases). The CDR3 loop spans 13 amino acids. Between the trimmed V and J ends, which lost 6 bases and 6 bases, there was a span of 11 bases. The CDR3 is CASRPGFPGELFF. In nucleotides, the CDR3 is TGTGCCAGCAGGCCAGGGTTTCCCGGGGAGCTGTTTTTT.

In this sample, this clonotype turned up a few times. The chain carries TRBV20-1 and TRBJ2-3; possible D gene TRBD2, 5 bases. Germline V gene sequence: CDR1 DFQATT, CDR2 SNEGSKA (reference sequence). The CDR3 is 15 amino acids. With 3 bases removed from V and 2 bases from J, the gap between germline ends came to 15 bases. The CDR3 region is CSASHRIGLTDTQYF. The CDR3, as DNA: TGCAGTGCTAGTCACCGAATAGGACTCACAGATACGCAGTATTTT.

The rearrangement joins TRBV10-3 to TRBJ2-1; 13 nucleotides agree with TRBD2. Trimming cost V 11 bases and J 7 bases; bases outside gene matches: 11. CDR1 and CDR2 (germline): ENHRY, SYGVKD. The CDR3 totals 15 residues. DNA for the CDR3: TGTGCCGGCCGGACTAGCGGGAGTGGTTGGAATGAGCAGTTCTTC. Its protein is CAGRTSGSGWNEQFF.

This clonotype has a single count. The chain couples TRBV3-1 to TRBJ2-7, with TRBD2 matching over 8 bases. With 4 bases clipped from V and 2 bases from J, the junction kept 4 bases outside the gene matches. The CDR3 extends over 14 amino acids. Germline CDR1 is LGHDT and CDR2 is YNNKEL (reference sequence). The CDR3 bases are TGTGCCAGCAGCCTCTATAGCGGGGCCTACGAGCAGTACTTC. Encoded protein: CASSLYSGAYEQYF.

There are a few counts of this clonotype. The CDR3 nucleotides are TGTGCCAGCAGCAACAGACAGGGGGGCTATGGCTACACCTTC. It yields the protein CASSNRQGGYGYTF. The rearrangement uses TRBV7-2 and TRBJ1-2, with TRBD1 identical over 9 bases. There are 14 residues in the CDR3. Germline lookup yields CDR1 SGHTA and CDR2 FQGNSA. V shed 5 bases and J 4 bases; nucleotides not matched to a gene: 5.

On this clonotype: Mismatch with germline at one junction end may stem from a read error. CDR3 nucleotide sequence: TGTGCCAGCAACCAAAGCACGACATCTTCACCCCTCCACTTT. Translation: CASNQSTTSSPLHF. The chain combines TRBV3-1 with TRBJ1-6; D not resolved. The CDR3 consists of 14 residues. CDR1 is LGHDT and CDR2 is YNNKEL in the germline V gene (reference sequence).

V is TRBV12-3 or TRBV12-4 and J is TRBJ2-1; D not resolved. The J call may be faulty, since TRBJ2-7 better matches the DNA end. The length of the CDR3 is 13 residues. CDR3 nucleotides: TGTGCCAGCAGTTTAGCGCTCGACAATGAGCAGTACTTC. Its translation: CASSLALDNEQYF.

The rearrangement uses TRBV11-2 and TRBJ2-1; D may correspond to TRBD1 or TRBD2 (5 bases each). CDR3 length: 15 residues. Germline lookup yields CDR1 SGHAT and CDR2 FQNNGV. Trimming removed 3 bases at V and 0 bases at J, with 9 bases between. The CDR3 DNA is TGTGCCAGCAGCTTCGGGACGGACTCCTACAATGAGCAGTTCTTC. As protein: CASSFGTDSYNEQFF.

The genes are TRBV20-1 and TRBJ2-5; 13 bases map to TRBD2. CDR1 and CDR2 (germline): DFQATT, SNEGSKA (reference sequence). CDR3 length: 16 amino acids. With V trimmed by 5 bases and J by 4 bases, 10 bases remained unmatched. The CDR3 reads CSAQTSGGYTVETQYF. The CDR3 DNA is TGCAGTGCTCAGACTAGCGGGGGGTATACTGTAGAGACCCAGTACTTC.

As concerns this clonotype: An end of the junction differs from the germline gene, which may be a read error. This chain uses TRBV6-2 or TRBV6-3 with TRBJ2-5; D call uncertain. The better agreement between TRBJ2-7 and the DNA end casts doubt on the J call. This CDR3 spans 15 amino acids. The germline gives CDR1 MNHEY, CDR2 SVGEGT. CDR3 DNA sequence: TGCGCCAGCAGTTACTCCCATCGTTGGACCGACGAGCAGTACTTC. Protein: CASSYSHRWTDEQYF.

This clonotype was found a few times. CDR3 residues: CASSNTGGHYGYTF. The DNA for the CDR3 is TGTGCCAGCAGCAACACAGGGGGACACTATGGCTACACCTTC. The V gene is TRBV12-3 or TRBV12-4, the J gene TRBJ1-2; 8 nucleotides align to TRBD1. The J segment lost 3 bases and the V segment lost 6 bases, leaving 6 bases of the junction unmatched. There are 14 residues in the CDR3.

The chain couples TRBV27 to TRBJ2-5; 7 bases agree with TRBD1. This CDR3 is built from 11 residues. CDR1 is MNHEY, CDR2 SMNVEV, per germline (reference sequence). The V gene end was trimmed by 3 bases and the J gene end by 11 bases; junction bases not matched to a gene: 3. The CDR3 DNA follows: TGTGCCAGCAGTTTCGGGACAGCACAGTACTTC. Translation gives CASSFGTAQYF.

This clonotype was seen only a few times. The chain employs TRBV27 and TRBJ1-4; D gene unclear. Trimming cost V 8 bases and J 0 bases, with 16 bases left between them. Germline V lookup: CDR1 MNHEY, CDR2 SMNVEV (reference sequence). The CDR3 is 16 amino acids. The CDR3 DNA reads TGTGCCAGCCGCCGGAGTAACAGACCAACTAATGAAAAACTGTTTTTT. Translation: CASRRSNRPTNEKLFF.

The chain has TRBV5-5 and TRBJ1-1; TRBD1 aligns across 10 bases. Looked up from germline, CDR1 is SGHKS and CDR2 is YYEKEE (reference sequence). J lost 12 bases, V lost 3 bases, and 5 bases had no gene match. This CDR3 is 12 amino acids long. The CDR3 sequence is CASSWGQGMTFF. In nucleotides, the CDR3 is TGTGCCAGCAGCTGGGGACAGGGGATGACTTTCTTT.

V usage is TRBV18 and J usage is TRBJ2-7; possible D gene TRBD2, 6 bases. Germline-derived CDR1 and CDR2 are KGHSH and LQKENI. V was trimmed by 10 bases and J by 0 bases, leaving 13 bases between them. This CDR3 spans 13 amino acids. In DNA form, the CDR3 reads TGTGCCACCGCCGACGGGAGCTCCTACGAGCAGTACTTC. Residues: CATADGSSYEQYF.